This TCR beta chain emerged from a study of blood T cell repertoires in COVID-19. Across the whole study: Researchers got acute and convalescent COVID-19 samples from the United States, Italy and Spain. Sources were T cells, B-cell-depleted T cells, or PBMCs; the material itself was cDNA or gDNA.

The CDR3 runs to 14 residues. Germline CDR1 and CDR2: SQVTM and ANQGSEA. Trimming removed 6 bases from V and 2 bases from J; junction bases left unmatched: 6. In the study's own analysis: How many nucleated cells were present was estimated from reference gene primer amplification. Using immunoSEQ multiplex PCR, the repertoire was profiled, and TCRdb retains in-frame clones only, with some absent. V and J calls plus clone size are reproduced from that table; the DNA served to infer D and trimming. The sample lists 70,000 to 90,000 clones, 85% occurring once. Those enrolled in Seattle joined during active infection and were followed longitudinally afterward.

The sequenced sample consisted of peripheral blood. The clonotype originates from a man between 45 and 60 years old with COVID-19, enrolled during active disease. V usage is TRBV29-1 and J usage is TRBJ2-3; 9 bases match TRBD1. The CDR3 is CSVRTGGTTDTQYF. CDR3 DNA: TGCAGCGTCCGTACAGGGGGCACCACAGATACGCAGTATTTT.